The rows below give T cell receptor beta chains drawn from one sample of a study of blood T cell repertoires in COVID-19. Some clones are missing from TCRdb's copy, which holds only in-frame ones; the method was immunoSEQ multiplex PCR. The table has under 200,000 clones, 82% seen once. Sequenced input: peripheral blood. All receptors derive from a woman in her sixties or seventies with COVID-19, enrolled during active disease. The CDR3 runs from the conserved cysteine through the conserved F or W.

V,CDR3
TRBV5-4,CASSSDRNIQYF
TRBV30,CAWSRILGTEAFF
TRBV5-5,CASSAPLSSGELFF
TRBV27,CASSFNGGDTQYF
TRBV6-1,CASSEGGDTGNTIYF
TRBV4-1,CASSQRQGSYEQYF
TRBV15,CATSRDLGGRAIF
TRBV28,CASREQSFYGYTF
TRBV7-3,CASSSPGEDYGYTF
TRBV28,CASRVGANVLTF
TRBV5-6,CASSLYGGSTDTQYF
TRBV5-4,CASSLRDRVNTEAFF
TRBV6-7,CASSYATPGNTEAFF
TRBV5-1,CASSLGTRTDTQYF
TRBV27,CASTRNGLRAEAFF
TRBV28,CASRWARGNEKLFF
TRBV5-1,CASSLEPGQGNYEQYF
TRBV5-1,CASSSGQGTDTQYF
TRBV5-1,CASSPGGRTEAFF
TRBV6-2/TRBV6-3,CASSYSGTGGVYGSYNEQFF
TRBV7-2,CASSPVPGLAASYEQYF
TRBV7-2,CASSRLASAYDRVAFF
TRBV10-3,CAISDAARVPYEQYF
TRBV24-1,CATSDLQGQGRNTIYF
TRBV28,CASSLNRPYEQYF
TRBV5-4,CASSLGAGNYGYTF
TRBV19,CASSTGGQNTEAFF
TRBV28,CASSPEDGFSGNTIYF
TRBV7-9,CAIEQGAADTQYF
TRBV6-5,CASIWGELTEAFF
TRBV5-6,CASSLIQGNGYTF
TRBV7-8,CASSLVLQETQYF
TRBV2,CASSDAVNYGYTF
TRBV20-1,CSASGGAGGSSYNEQFF
TRBV3-1/TRBV3-2,CASSQRGERSYEQYF
TRBV6-1,CASSEISRANGEAFF